This entry describes one T cell receptor beta chain. The source of the sample is a study of shared clonotypes between healthy human individuals. Measured with immunoSEQ multiplex PCR; TCRdb has only the in-frame clones, and not every one. The sample has approximately 2,000,000 clones, 85% to 95% seen once. With 5 bases clipped from V and 9 bases from J, the junction kept 7 bases outside the gene matches. Germline-derived CDR1 and CDR2 are MNHNS and SASEGT. CDR3 size: 13 residues. Sequencing input: naive CD4+ T cells from PBMCs. This sample's subset: CD45RA+ positively selected. The gene calls are TRBV6-1 and TRBJ2-1; 7 bases map to TRBD1. The receptor was isolated from a man between 18 and 35 years old in good health. Some clones in this sample may be carry-over from other donors' samples. The DNA of the CDR3 is TGTGCCAGCAGTCAAAACGACAGGGCTGAGCAGTTCTTC. Translation: CASSQNDRAEQFF.